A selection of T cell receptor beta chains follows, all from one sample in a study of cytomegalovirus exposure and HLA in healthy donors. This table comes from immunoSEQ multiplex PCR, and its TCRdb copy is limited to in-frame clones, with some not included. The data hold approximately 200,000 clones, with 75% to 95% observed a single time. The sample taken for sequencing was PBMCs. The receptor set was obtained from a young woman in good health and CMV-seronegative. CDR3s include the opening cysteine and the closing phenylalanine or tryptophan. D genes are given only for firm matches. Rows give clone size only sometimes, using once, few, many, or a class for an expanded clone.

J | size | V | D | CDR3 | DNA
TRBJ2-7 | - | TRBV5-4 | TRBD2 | CASSAAAGASEQYF | TGTGCCAGCAGCGCCGCAGCGGGGGCCTCCGAGCAGTACTTC
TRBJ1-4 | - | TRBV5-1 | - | CASSLGVTATNEKLFF | TGCGCCAGCAGCTTAGGGGTAACAGCAACTAATGAAAAACTGTTTTTT
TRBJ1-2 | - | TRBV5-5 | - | CASSYPTGPDGYTF | TGTGCCAGCAGTTACCCAACAGGGCCGGATGGCTACACCTTC
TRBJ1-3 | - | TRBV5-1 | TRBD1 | CASSLPGGNRGSGNTIYF | TGCGCCAGCAGCTTGCCTGGGGGAAACAGGGGCTCTGGAAACACCATATATTTT
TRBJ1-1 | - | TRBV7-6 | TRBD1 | CASSYTGTGGTEAFF | TGTGCCAGCAGCTATACCGGGACAGGGGGCACTGAAGCTTTCTTT
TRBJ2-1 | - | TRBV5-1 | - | CASSTHRDLGNEQFF | TGCGCCAGCAGCACCCACCGGGACTTGGGGAATGAGCAGTTCTTC
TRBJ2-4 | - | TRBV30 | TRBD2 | CAWNLGLAGSKNIQYF | TGTGCCTGGAATCTGGGACTAGCGGGATCCAAAAACATTCAGTACTTC
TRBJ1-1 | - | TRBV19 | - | CASSIFGNTEAFF | TGTGCCAGTAGTATCTTCGGGAACACTGAAGCTTTCTTT
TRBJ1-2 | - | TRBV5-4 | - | CASSYGQQLYGYTF | TGTGCCAGCAGCTACGGACAGCAACTCTATGGCTACACCTTC
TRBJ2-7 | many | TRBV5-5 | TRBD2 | CASSGTSGRALVEQYF | TGTGCCAGTTCCGGGACTAGCGGGAGGGCCCTCGTCGAGCAGTACTTC
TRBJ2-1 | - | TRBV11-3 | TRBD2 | CASSVTSGVSYNEQFF | TGTGCCAGCAGTGTGACTAGCGGGGTCTCCTACAATGAGCAGTTCTTC
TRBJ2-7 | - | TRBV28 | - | CASSFFEEDYEQYF | TGTGCCAGCAGTTTCTTCGAGGAGGATTACGAGCAGTACTTC
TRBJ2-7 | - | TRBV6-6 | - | CASSNGRGDPYEQYF | TGTGCCAGCAGCAACGGAAGGGGTGATCCCTACGAGCAGTACTTC
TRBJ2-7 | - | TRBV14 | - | CASSQGHPLGEQYF | TGTGCCAGCAGCCAGGGACACCCTCTTGGGGAGCAGTACTTC
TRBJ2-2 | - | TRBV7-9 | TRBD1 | CASSLGLGTGNTGELFF | TGTGCCAGCAGCTTAGGCCTCGGGACAGGGAACACCGGGGAGCTGTTTTTT
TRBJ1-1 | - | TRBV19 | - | CASSIVSRQMNTEAFF | TGTGCCAGTAGTATCGTCTCCAGGCAAATGAACACTGAAGCTTTCTTT
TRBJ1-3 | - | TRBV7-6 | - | CASSLARSGGTGNTIYF | TGTGCCAGCAGCTTAGCGCGATCCGGGGGGACTGGAAACACCATATATTTT
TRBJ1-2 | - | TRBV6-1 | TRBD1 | CASSVRDRGSYGYTF | TGTGCCAGCAGTGTCCGGGACAGGGGATCATATGGCTACACCTTC
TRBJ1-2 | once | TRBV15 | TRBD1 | CATSRSPGQQAGYTF | TGTGCCACCAGCAGATCGCCGGGACAGCAAGCTGGCTACACCTTC
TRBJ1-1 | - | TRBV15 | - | CATRGQGRLTEAFF | TGTGCCACCAGGGGGCAGGGGCGCCTCACTGAAGCTTTCTTT
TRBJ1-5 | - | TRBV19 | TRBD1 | CASSIRDRGRGQPQHF | TGTGCCAGTAGTATCCGGGACAGGGGGCGAGGTCAGCCCCAGCATTTT
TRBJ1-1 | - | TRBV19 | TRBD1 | CASGQGSGYFTKNTEAFF | TGTGCCAGCGGACAGGGGAGTGGATATTTTACTAAGAACACTGAAGCTTTCTTT
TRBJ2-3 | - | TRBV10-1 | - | CASSESPVDTQYF | TGCGCCAGCAGTGAGTCGCCGGTAGATACGCAGTATTTT
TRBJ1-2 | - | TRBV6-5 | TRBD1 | CASSYRGQGDGYTF | TGTGCCAGCAGTTACCGGGGACAGGGGGATGGCTACACCTTC
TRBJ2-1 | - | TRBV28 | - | CASTKGLEQFF | TGTGCCAGCACCAAGGGGTTGGAGCAGTTCTTC
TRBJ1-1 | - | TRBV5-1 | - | CASSPRTPGGTEAFF | TGCGCCAGCAGCCCGAGGACACCGGGAGGCACTGAAGCTTTCTTT
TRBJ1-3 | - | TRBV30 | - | CAWMGMDGLSVKSGNTIYF | TGTGCCTGGATGGGTATGGACGGACTTTCTGTAAAATCTGGAAACACCATATATTTT
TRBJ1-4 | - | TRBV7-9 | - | CASSLGRVNEKLFF | TGTGCCAGCAGCTTAGGCAGGGTAAATGAAAAACTGTTTTTT